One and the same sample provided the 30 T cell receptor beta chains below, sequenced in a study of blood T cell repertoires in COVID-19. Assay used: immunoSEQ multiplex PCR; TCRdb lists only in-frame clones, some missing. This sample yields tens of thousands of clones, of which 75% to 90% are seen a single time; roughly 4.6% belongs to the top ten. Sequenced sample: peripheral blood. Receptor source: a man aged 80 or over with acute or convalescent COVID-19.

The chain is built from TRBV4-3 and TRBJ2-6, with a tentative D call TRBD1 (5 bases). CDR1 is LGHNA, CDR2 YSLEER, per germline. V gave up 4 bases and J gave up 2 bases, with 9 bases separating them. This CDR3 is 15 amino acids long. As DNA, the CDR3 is TGCGCCAGCAGCCCTAAGGGGACTGGGGCCAACGTCCTGACTTTC. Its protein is CASSPKGTGANVLTF.

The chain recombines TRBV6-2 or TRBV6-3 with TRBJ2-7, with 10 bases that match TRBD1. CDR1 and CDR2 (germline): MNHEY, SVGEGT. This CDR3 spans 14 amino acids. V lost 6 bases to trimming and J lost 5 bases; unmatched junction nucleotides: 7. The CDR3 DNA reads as TGTGCCAGCAGCCCGACAGGGGGCTATGACGAGCAGTACTTC. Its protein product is CASSPTGGYDEQYF.

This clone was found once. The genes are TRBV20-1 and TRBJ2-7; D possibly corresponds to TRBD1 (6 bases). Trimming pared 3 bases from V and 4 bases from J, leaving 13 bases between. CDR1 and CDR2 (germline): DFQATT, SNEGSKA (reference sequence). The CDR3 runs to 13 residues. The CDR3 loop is CSASRGSRYEQYF. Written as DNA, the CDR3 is TGCAGTGCTAGTAGGGGGAGTCGGTACGAGCAGTACTTC.

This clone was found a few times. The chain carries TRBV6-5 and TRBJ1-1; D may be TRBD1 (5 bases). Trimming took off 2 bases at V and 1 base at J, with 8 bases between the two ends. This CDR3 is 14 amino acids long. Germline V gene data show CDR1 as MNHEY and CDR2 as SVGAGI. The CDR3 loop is CASSYGAGNTEAFF. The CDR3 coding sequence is TGTGCCAGCAGTTACGGGGCAGGGAACACTGAAGCTTTCTTT.

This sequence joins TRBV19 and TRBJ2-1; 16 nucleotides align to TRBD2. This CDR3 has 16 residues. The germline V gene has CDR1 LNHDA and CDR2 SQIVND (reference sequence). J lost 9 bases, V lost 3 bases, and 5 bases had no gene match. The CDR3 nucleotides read TGTGCCAGTAGTATGGGACTAGCGGGAGGGGAGGCTGAGCAGTTCTTC. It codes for CASSMGLAGGEAEQFF.

The CDR3 loop reads CASSKALRSEQFF. DNA for the CDR3: TGTGCCAGCAGCAAAGCGCTCCGGTCGGAGCAGTTCTTC. V usage is TRBV21-1 and J usage is TRBJ2-1; the DNA was not compared with TRBD2, the D call given in the table. TRBV21-1 is annotated as a pseudogene. The CDR3 is made up of 13 amino acids.

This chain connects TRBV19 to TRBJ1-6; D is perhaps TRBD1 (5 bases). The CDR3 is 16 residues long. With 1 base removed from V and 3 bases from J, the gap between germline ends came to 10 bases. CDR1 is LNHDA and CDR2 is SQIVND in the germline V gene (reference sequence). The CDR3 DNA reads TGTGCCAGTAGTATAGGAGGAGGGGACTATAATTCACCCCTCCACTTT. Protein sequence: CASSIGGGDYNSPLHF. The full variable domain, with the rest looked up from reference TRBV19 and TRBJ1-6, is DGGITQSPKYLFRKEGQNVTLSCEQNLNHDAMYWYRQDPGQGLRLIYYSQIVNDFQKGDIAEGYSVSREKKESFPLTVTSAQKNPTAFYLCASSIGGGDYNSPLHFGNGTRLTVT.

The CDR3: CASSHSPGTSGGRTDTQYF. The CDR3 DNA follows: TGCGCCAGCAGCCATTCCCCGGGGACTAGCGGGGGGAGAACAGATACGCAGTATTTT. The J gene is TRBJ2-3, the V gene TRBV4-1; TRBD2 matches 15 bases. The length of the CDR3 is 19 residues. Trimming cost V 3 bases and J 3 bases; bases outside gene matches: 10. Per germline, CDR1 MGHRA and CDR2 YSYEKL.

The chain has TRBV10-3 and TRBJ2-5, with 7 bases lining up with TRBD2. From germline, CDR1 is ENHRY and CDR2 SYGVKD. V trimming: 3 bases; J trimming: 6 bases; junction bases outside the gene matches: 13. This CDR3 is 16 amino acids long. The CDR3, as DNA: TGTGCCATCAGTGATGGGGAGGGACGCCCTGGGCAGACCCAGTACTTC. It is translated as CAISDGEGRPGQTQYF.

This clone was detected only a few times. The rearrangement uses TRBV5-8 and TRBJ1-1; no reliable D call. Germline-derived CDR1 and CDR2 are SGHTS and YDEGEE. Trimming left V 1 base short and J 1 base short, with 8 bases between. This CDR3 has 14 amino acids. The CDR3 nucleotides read TGTGCCAGCAGCTTGTACACCGAGAACACTGAAGCTTTCTTT. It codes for CASSLYTENTEAFF.

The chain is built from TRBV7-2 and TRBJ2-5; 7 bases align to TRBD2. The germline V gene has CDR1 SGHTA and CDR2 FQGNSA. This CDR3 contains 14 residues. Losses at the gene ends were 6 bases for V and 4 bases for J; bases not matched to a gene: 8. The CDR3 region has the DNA TGTGCCAGCAGGGGCCCACTAGCGATAGAGACCCAGTACTTC. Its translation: CASRGPLAIETQYF.

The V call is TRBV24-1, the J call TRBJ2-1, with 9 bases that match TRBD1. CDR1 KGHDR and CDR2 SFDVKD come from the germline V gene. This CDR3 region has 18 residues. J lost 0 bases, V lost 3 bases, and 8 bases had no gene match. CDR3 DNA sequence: TGTGCCACCAGTGATCCCACCGGGACAGGGAGCTCCTACAATGAGCAGTTCTTC. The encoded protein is CATSDPTGTGSSYNEQFF.

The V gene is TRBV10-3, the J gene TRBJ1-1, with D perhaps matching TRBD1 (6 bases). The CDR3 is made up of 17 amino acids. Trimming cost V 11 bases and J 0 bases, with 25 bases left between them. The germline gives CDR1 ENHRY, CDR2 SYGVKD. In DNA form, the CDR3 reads TGTGCCTACCCCCTGAAGGCGACAGGCCACATGAACACTGAAGCTTTCTTT. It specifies CAYPLKATGHMNTEAFF.

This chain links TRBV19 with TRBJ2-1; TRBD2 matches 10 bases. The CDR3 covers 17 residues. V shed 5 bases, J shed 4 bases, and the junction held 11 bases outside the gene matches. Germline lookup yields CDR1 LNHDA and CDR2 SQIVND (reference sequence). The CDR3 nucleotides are TGTGCCAGTAGTTTTCGGTCCGGGACTAGCGCATACAATGAGCAGTTCTTC. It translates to CASSFRSGTSAYNEQFF. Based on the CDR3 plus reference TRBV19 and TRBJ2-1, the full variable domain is DGGITQSPKYLFRKEGQNVTLSCEQNLNHDAMYWYRQDPGQGLRLIYYSQIVNDFQKGDIAEGYSVSREKKESFPLTVTSAQKNPTAFYLCASSFRSGTSAYNEQFFGPGTRLTVL.

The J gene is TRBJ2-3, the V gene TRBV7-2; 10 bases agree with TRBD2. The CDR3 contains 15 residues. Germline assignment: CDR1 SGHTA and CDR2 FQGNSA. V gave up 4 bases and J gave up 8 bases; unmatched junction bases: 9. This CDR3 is CASSSSGGARGTQYF. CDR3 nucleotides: TGTGCCAGCAGCTCGAGCGGGGGGGCCCGAGGTACGCAGTATTTT. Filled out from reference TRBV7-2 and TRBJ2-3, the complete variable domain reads GAGVSQSPSNKVTEKGKDVELRCDPISGHTALYWYRQSLGQGLEFLIYFQGNSAPDKSGLPSDRFSAERTGGSVSTLTIQRTQQEDSAVYLCASSSSGGARGTQYFGPGTRLTVL.

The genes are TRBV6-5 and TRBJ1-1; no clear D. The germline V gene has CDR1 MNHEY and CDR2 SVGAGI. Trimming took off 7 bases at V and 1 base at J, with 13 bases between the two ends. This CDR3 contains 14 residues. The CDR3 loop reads CASKNLAENTEAFF. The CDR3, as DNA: TGTGCCAGCAAAAACTTGGCGGAGAACACTGAAGCTTTCTTT.

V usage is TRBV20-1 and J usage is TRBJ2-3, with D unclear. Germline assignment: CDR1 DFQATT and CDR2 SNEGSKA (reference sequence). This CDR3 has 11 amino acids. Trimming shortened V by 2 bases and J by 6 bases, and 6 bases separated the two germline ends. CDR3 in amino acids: CSARPNDTQYF. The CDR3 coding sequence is TGCAGTGCTAGACCTAACGATACGCAGTATTTT.

The CDR3 nucleotides are TGCAGTGCTAATGATGCGGGAGGAGTCCAAGAGACCCAGTACTTC. Residues: CSANDAGGVQETQYF. V and J are TRBV20-1 and TRBJ2-5, with TRBD2 matching 8 bases. J was trimmed by 1 base and V by 4 bases; bases with no gene match: 8. CDR3 length: 15 residues. Germline CDR1 DFQATT, CDR2 SNEGSKA (reference sequence).

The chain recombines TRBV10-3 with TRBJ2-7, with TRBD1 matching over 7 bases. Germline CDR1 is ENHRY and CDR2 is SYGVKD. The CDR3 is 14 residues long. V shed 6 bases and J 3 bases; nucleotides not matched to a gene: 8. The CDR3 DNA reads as TGTGCCATCAGCCAGACAGGGACAGACTACGAGCAGTACTTC. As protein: CAISQTGTDYEQYF.

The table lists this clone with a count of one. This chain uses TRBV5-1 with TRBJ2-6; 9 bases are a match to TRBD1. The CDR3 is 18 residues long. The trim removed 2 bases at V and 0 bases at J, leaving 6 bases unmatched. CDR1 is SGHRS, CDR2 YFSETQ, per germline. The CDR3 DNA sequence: TGCGCCAGCAGCTTCACCGGGACAGGGACCTCTGGGGCCAACGTCCTGACTTTC. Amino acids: CASSFTGTGTSGANVLTF. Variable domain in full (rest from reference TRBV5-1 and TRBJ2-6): KAGVTQTPRYLIKTRGQQVTLSCSPISGHRSVSWYQQTPGQGLQFLFEYFSETQRNKGNFPGRFSGRQFSNSRSEMNVSTLELGDSALYLCASSFTGTGTSGANVLTFGAGSRLTVL.

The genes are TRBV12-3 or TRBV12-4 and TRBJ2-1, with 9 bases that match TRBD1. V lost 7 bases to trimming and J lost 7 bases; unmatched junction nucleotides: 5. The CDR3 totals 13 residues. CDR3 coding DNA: TGTGCCAGCACCTCGACAGGGGGGAATGAGCAGTTCTTC. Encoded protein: CASTSTGGNEQFF.

CDR3 region: CASSYRDSYEQYF. The CDR3, as DNA: TGTGCCAGCAGCTACCGGGACAGCTACGAGCAGTACTTC. The gene calls are TRBV7-2 and TRBJ2-7, with 7 nucleotides matching TRBD1. This CDR3 has 13 residues. With V trimmed by 4 bases and J by 3 bases, 3 bases remained unmatched. Germline V gene sequence: CDR1 SGHTA, CDR2 FQGNSA.

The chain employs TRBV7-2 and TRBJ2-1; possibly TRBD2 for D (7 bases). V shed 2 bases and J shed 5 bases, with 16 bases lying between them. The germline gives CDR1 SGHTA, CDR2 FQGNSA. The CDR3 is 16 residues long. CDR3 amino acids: CASSLKGRGMDNEQFF. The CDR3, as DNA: TGTGCCAGCAGCTTAAAGGGGAGGGGGATGGACAATGAGCAGTTCTTC.

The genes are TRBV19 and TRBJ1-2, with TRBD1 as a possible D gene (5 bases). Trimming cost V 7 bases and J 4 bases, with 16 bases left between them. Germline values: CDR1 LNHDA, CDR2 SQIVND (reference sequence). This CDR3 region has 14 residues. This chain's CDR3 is CASTSRQTLYGYTF. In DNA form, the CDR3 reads TGTGCCAGTACCTCGAGACAGACGCTCTATGGCTACACCTTC.

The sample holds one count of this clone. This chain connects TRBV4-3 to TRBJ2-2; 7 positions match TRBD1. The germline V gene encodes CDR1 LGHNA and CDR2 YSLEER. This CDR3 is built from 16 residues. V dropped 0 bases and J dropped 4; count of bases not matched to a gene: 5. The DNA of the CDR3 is TGCGCCAGCAGCCAAGAAGGGGGCCTGATCACCGGGGAGCTGTTTTTT. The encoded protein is CASSQEGGLITGELFF.

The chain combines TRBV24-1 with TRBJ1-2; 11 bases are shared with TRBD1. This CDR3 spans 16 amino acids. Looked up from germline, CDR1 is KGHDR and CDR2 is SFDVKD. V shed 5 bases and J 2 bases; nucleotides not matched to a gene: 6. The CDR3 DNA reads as TGTGCCACCAGTGCACCGAGGACAGGGGGCAACTATGGCTACACCTTC. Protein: CATSAPRTGGNYGYTF.

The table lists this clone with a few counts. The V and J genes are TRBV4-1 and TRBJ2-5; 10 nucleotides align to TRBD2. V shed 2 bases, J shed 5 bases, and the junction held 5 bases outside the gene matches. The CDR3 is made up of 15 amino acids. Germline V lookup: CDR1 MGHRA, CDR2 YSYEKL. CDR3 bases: TGCGCCAGCAGCCAATCTAGCGGGAGCGGGGAGACCCAGTACTTC. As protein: CASSQSSGSGETQYF.

CDR3 bases: TGTGCCAGCAGCCAGCTGCAGGTTTCTGAAGCTTTCTTT. This encodes CASSQLQVSEAFF. This rearrangement joins TRBV4-2 to TRBJ1-1; D unresolved. Trimming left V 3 bases short and J 6 bases short, with 11 bases between. This CDR3 contains 13 residues. Germline loops: CDR1 LGHNA, CDR2 YNFKEQ.

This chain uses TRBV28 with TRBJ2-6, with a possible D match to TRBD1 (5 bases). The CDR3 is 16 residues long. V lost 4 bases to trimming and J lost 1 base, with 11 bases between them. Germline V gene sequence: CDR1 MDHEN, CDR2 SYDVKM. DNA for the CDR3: TGTGCCAGCAGTTCGACAGACGAATCTGGGGCCAACGTCCTGACTTTC. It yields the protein CASSSTDESGANVLTF.

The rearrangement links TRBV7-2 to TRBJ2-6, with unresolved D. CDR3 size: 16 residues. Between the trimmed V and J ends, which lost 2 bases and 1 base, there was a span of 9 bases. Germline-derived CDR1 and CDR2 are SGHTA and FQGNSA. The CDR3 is CASSLSEVSGANVLTF. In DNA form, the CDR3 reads TGTGCCAGCAGCTTATCTGAGGTGTCTGGGGCCAACGTCCTGACTTTC.